The rows below give T cell receptor beta chains drawn from one sample of a study of metastatic and nonmetastatic thyroid tumors. TCRdb re-called the PCR reads through MiXCR. The data hold around 28,000 clones, with 10% to 15% observed a single time. The sample taken for sequencing was blood. These TCRs come from a female donor with papillary thyroid cancer or a benign thyroid nodule (not recorded which). Some clones in this sample may be carry-over from other donors' samples. Both conserved end residues are part of each CDR3. Fields, in order: D gene, J gene, V gene, clone size, CDR3 DNA, CDR3 protein. A D gene is named only where the DNA matches it firmly. The size entry is marked missing in some rows and otherwise reads once, few, many or a size class.

NA TRBJ2-2 TRBV11-3 medium-sized TGTGCCAGCAGCCCGGGGGGAGGGGGCAACAGCGGGGAGCTGTTTTTT CASSPGGGGNSGELFF
TRBD2 TRBJ2-2 TRBV2 many TGTGCCAGCGGGGCTAGCGGTAGTTGGGGCGGGGAGCTGTTTTTT CASGASGSWGGELFF
NA TRBJ2-7 TRBV20-1 many TGCAGTGCTAGGGATGAGGGGGACTGGTACGAGCAGTACTTC CSARDEGDWYEQYF
NA TRBJ1-2 TRBV18 once TGTGCCGGCTCACCTGACGGACACTATGGCTACACCTTC CAGSPDGHYGYTF
TRBD1 TRBJ2-7 TRBV4-3 many TGCGCCAGCAGCCAAGATAAGAGGACAGGGGGCTACGAGCAGTACTTC CASSQDKRTGGYEQYF
NA TRBJ2-5 TRBV15 many TGTGCCACCAGCCTACTGATCACGCCTCAAGAGACCCAGTACTTC CATSLLITPQETQYF
NA TRBJ1-5 TRBV19 few TGTGCCAGTAGTATAGGGGAGGGAGACCAGCCCCAGCATTTT CASSIGEGDQPQHF
NA TRBJ1-6 TRBV20-1 NA TGCAGTGCTAGGCTTATACTCTCCTATAATTCACCCCTCCACTTT CSARLILSYNSPLHF
NA TRBJ1-5 TRBV6-1 few TGTGCCAGCAGTGAAGTGCGACCACGGGCCCAGCATTTC CASSEVRPRAQHF
NA TRBJ2-7 TRBV4-1 many TGCGCCAGCAGCCAAGAAGAAGGAGGGATCTCCTACGAGCAGTACTTC CASSQEEGGISYEQYF
TRBD1 TRBJ2-3 TRBV4-2 many TGTGCCAGCAGCCTGGGACAGGGGTTCAGCACAGATACGCAGTATTTT CASSLGQGFSTDTQYF
NA TRBJ2-5 TRBV5-1 many TGCGCCAGCAGCTTGGGACAGGCAGGGTTGGAGACCCAGTACTTC CASSLGQAGLETQYF
TRBD1 TRBJ1-6 TRBV9 medium-sized TGTGCCAGCAGCCGAACGGGGACAGGGTACTCACCCCTCCACTTT CASSRTGTGYSPLHF
NA TRBJ2-3 TRBV6-6 many TGTGCCAGCAGTTTCCGAGGAACTAGCACAGATACGCAGTATTTT CASSFRGTSTDTQYF
NA TRBJ2-1 TRBV7-3 many TGTGCCAGCAGCTTAACCCGGGACTCCCAAAATGAGCAGTTCTTC CASSLTRDSQNEQFF
TRBD2 TRBJ2-5 TRBV3-1 many TGTGCCAGCAGTCTCTGGAGTAGCGGGGGGGAGACCCAGTACTTC CASSLWSSGGETQYF
NA TRBJ2-5 TRBV4-3 many TGCGCCAGCAGCCAGGGGGGGGCCGGGGAGACCCAGTACTTC CASSQGGAGETQYF
TRBD2 TRBJ2-1 TRBV3-1 many TGTGCCAGCAGCCCGCGGGGGGCCCCGCCCTCCTACAATGAGCAGTTCTTC CASSPRGAPPSYNEQFF
NA TRBJ1-2 TRBV7-3 many TGTGCCAGCAGCCCCCAAGACAGATTCAACTATGGCTACACCTTC CASSPQDRFNYGYTF
TRBD1 TRBJ2-7 TRBV7-2 NA TGTGCCAGCAGCTACCGGGACAGGCTATCCTACGAGCAGTACTTC CASSYRDRLSYEQYF
TRBD1 TRBJ1-1 TRBV18 many TGTGCCAGCTCAATGGGACAGCGAAGCACTGAAGCTTTCTTT CASSMGQRSTEAFF
NA TRBJ2-6 TRBV6-1 many TGTGCCAGCAGCCCCGGCCCCGGGGCCAACGTCCTGACTTTC CASSPGPGANVLTF
TRBD1 TRBJ1-5 TRBV28 many TGTGCCAGCAGTCCGGACAGGGGAAATCAGCCCCAGCATTTT CASSPDRGNQPQHF
NA TRBJ1-1 TRBV6-1 many TGTGCCAGCAGTGAACGGGAGAACACTGAAGCTTTCTTT CASSERENTEAFF
NA TRBJ1-3 TRBV28 few TGTGCCACTTCGGGCAGGGAGGTTACTGGAAACACCATATATTTT CATSGREVTGNTIYF
NA TRBJ2-2 TRBV9 many TGTGCCAGCAGCGTAGTAGTAGGGGCCCTCAACACCGGGGAGCTGTTTTTT CASSVVVGALNTGELFF
TRBD2 TRBJ2-1 TRBV7-7 many TGTGCTAGCAGCTTAGGACTAGTCAATGAGCAGTTCTTC CASSLGLVNEQFF
NA TRBJ1-5 TRBV30 NA TGTGCCTGGATCCTTTCTAGTGGGCAGCCCCAGCATTTT CAWILSSGQPQHF
NA TRBJ2-2 TRBV5-1 many TGCGCCAGCAGCTTGGCCGGGCTCAACACCGGGGAGCTGTTTTTT CASSLAGLNTGELFF
TRBD1 TRBJ2-7 TRBV4-1 NA TGCGCCAGCAGCCAACCGACAGGGATCGACGAGCAGTACTTC CASSQPTGIDEQYF
TRBD2 TRBJ2-7 TRBV28 NA TGTGCCAGCATTTTTACTAGCGGGAACTACGAGCAGTACTTC CASIFTSGNYEQYF
NA TRBJ2-2 TRBV9 many TGTGCCAGCAGCTCCAACCTCCCAGGGCCCGGGGAGCTGTTTTTT CASSSNLPGPGELFF
TRBD1 TRBJ2-5 TRBV5-1 many TGCGCCAGCAGCCTAGGGGACAGGAGCAGCCAAGAGACCCAGTACTTC CASSLGDRSSQETQYF
NA TRBJ1-6 TRBV6-1 many TGTGCCAGCAGTGAGGAGGAGAATTCACCCCTCCACTTT CASSEEENSPLHF
NA TRBJ2-5 TRBV2 few TGTGGAACCGGCCAGGGTAGGGGGACCCAGTACTTC CGTGQGRGTQYF
NA TRBJ1-1 TRBV20-1 many TGCAGTGCTAGAGATTCCCCTGAAGCTTTCTTT CSARDSPEAFF
NA TRBJ2-1 TRBV6-1 many TGTGCCAGCAGTGAAGAGACTAGGCCCTCCTACAATGAGCAGTTCTTC CASSEETRPSYNEQFF
NA TRBJ2-3 TRBV7-6 many TGTGCCAGCAGCTTAGCCCGCTCTAGGGGGAGCTCAGATACGCAGTATTTT CASSLARSRGSSDTQYF
NA TRBJ1-6 TRBV6-5 many TGTGCCAGCAGTTACGGACCGGATAATTCACCCCTCCACTTT CASSYGPDNSPLHF
TRBD1 TRBJ1-3 TRBV11-1 many TGTGCCAGCAGAAACAGGGGGCTCGGAAACACCATATATTTT CASRNRGLGNTIYF
NA TRBJ2-5 TRBV4-1 many TGCGCCAGCAGCCGCGCCGGGACATTCCTCCAAGAGACCCAGTACTTC CASSRAGTFLQETQYF
NA TRBJ1-2 TRBV28 many TGTGCCAGCATTACCTATGGCTACACCTTC CASITYGYTF
NA TRBJ1-2 TRBV4-1 medium-sized TGCGCCAGCAGCCAAGATCTGAGGGCCGGGGGGACCTTC CASSQDLRAGGTF
TRBD1 TRBJ1-5 TRBV27 many TGTGCCAGCAGGGTCTCACCGCCGGGACAGGGCCATCAGCCCCAGCATTTT CASRVSPPGQGHQPQHF
TRBD1 TRBJ1-1 TRBV19 medium-sized TGTGCCAGTAGTATGGCAGGGGGCGGACCTGAAGCTTTCTTT CASSMAGGGPEAFF
NA TRBJ1-2 TRBV5-4 many TGTGCCAGCAGCTTGGGGCAGGGAAGCTATGGCTACACCTTC CASSLGQGSYGYTF
TRBD2 TRBJ2-6 TRBV4-3 many TGCGCCAGCAGCCCCAGGTCGGCTAGCGGGAGTAGTGGGGCCAACGTCCTGACTTTC CASSPRSASGSSGANVLTF
TRBD1 TRBJ1-2 TRBV20-1 many TGCAGCGCTAGTGCAGGGGGCCGTGGCTACACCTTC CSASAGGRGYTF
NA TRBJ1-4 TRBV7-9 many TGTGCCAGCAGGGCCCCGGACACAACTAATGAAAAACTGTTTTTT CASRAPDTTNEKLFF
NA TRBJ2-1 TRBV5-1 many TGCGCCAGCAGCCAGACAGAAAATAGTAGGTTCTTC CASSQTENSRFF
NA TRBJ1-2 TRBV5-1 once TGCGCCAGCAGCTTGGTGGGGGGCGAGTATGGCTACACCTTC CASSLVGGEYGYTF
NA TRBJ1-3 TRBV10-2 many TGCGCCAGCAGTAGGGGAGCCTTAACCTCTGGAAACACCATATATTTT CASSRGALTSGNTIYF
NA TRBJ1-1 TRBV7-9 many TGTGCCAGCAGCTTACTCAGGGATCGCACTGAAGCTTTCTTT CASSLLRDRTEAFF
TRBD2 TRBJ2-3 TRBV20-1 few TGCAGTGCTAGTCCAACCCCCTGGGCTAGCGGGAGGGCCGGTCCCACAGATACGCAGTATTTT CSASPTPWASGRAGPTDTQYF
NA TRBJ1-2 TRBV27 many TGTGCCAGCAGTTTACCGCGAATCACTTACTATGGCTACACCTTC CASSLPRITYYGYTF
NA TRBJ1-2 TRBV11-1 many TGTGCCAGCAGCCGAAGGACCTTGGGGGCTCCAACCCCAGGCTACACCTTC CASSRRTLGAPTPGYTF
NA TRBJ2-1 TRBV24-1 many TGTGCCACCAGTGACCGGAGGACAGTAAGCTCCTACAATGAGCAGTTTTTC CATSDRRTVSSYNEQFF
NA TRBJ2-7 TRBV7-2 many TGTGCCAGCAGCTCCACTCCTGGCCCCTACGAGCAGTACTTC CASSSTPGPYEQYF
TRBD1 TRBJ1-6 TRBV6-1 few TGTGCCAGCAGCCAGACAGGGAATTCACCCCTCCACTTT CASSQTGNSPLHF
NA TRBJ1-3 TRBV20-1 NA TGCAGTGCTTCCGACTTTAGCTCTGGAAACACCATATATTTT CSASDFSSGNTIYF